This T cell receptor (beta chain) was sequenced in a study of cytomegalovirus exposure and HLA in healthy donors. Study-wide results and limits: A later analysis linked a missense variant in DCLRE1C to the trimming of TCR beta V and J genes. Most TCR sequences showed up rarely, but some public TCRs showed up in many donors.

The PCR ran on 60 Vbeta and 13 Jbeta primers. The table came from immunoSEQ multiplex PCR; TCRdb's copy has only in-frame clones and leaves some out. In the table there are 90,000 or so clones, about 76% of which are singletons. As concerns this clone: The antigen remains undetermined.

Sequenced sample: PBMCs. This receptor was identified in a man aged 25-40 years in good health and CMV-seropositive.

The CDR3 reads CASSLVGTPGLPDGYTF. For the CDR3, the DNA is TGCGCCAGCAGCTTGGTCGGAACGCCAGGGTTGCCGGATGGCTACACCTTC. The chain joins TRBV5-1 to TRBJ1-2; tentatively, D is TRBD1 (5 bases). The CDR3 covers 17 residues. V shed 0 bases and J shed 6 bases, with 21 bases lying between them. In germline, CDR1 is SGHRS, CDR2 YFSETQ.